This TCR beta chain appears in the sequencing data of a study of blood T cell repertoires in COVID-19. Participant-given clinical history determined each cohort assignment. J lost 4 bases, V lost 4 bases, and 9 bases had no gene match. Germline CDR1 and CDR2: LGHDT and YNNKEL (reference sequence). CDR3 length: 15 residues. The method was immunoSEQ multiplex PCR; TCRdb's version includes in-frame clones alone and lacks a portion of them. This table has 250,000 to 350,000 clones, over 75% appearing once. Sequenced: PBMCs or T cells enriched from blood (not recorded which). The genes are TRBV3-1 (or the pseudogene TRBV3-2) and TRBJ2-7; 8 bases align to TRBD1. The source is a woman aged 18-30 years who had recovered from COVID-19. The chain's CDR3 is CASSLGAGGKYEQYF. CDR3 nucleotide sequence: TGTGCCAGCAGCCTAGGGGCAGGGGGCAAGTACGAGCAGTACTTC.